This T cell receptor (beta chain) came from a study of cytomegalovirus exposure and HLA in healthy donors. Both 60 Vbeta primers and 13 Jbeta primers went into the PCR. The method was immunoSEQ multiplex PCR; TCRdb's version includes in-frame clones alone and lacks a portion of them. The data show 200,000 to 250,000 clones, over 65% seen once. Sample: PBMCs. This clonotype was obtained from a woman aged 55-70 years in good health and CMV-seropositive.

The DNA of the CDR3 is TGTGCCAGCAGTTATTCGACAGGGGGCGCCGCTGAAGCTTTCTTT. Protein: CASSYSTGGAAEAFF. V and J are TRBV6-5 and TRBJ1-1, with 10 positions matching TRBD1. The CDR3 covers 15 residues. V was clipped by 3 bases and J by 6 bases; unmatched bases: 7. From germline, CDR1 is MNHEY and CDR2 SVGAGI.